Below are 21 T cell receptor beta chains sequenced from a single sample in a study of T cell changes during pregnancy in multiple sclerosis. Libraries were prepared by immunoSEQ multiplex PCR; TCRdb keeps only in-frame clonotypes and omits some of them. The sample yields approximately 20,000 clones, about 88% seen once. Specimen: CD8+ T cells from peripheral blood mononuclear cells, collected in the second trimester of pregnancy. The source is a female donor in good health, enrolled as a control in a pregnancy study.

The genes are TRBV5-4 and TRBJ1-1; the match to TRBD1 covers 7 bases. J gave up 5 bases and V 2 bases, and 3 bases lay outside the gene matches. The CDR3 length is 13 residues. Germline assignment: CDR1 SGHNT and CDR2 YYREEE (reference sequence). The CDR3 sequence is CASSFSGGTEAFF. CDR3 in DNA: TGTGCCAGCAGCTTTTCAGGGGGAACTGAAGCTTTCTTT.

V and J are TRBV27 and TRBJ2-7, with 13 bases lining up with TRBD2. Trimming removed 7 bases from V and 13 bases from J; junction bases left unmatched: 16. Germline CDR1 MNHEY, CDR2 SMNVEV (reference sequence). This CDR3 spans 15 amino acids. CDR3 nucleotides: TGTGCCAGCACCCTATCTCGGACTAGCGGGAGACACGGATACTTC. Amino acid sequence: CASTLSRTSGRHGYF.

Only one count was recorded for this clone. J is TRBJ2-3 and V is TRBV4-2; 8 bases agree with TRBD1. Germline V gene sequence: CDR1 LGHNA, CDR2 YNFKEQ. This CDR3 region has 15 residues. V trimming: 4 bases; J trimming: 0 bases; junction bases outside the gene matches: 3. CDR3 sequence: CASSPRDRSTDTQYF. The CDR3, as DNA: TGTGCCAGCAGCCCCCGGGACAGGAGCACAGATACGCAGTATTTT.

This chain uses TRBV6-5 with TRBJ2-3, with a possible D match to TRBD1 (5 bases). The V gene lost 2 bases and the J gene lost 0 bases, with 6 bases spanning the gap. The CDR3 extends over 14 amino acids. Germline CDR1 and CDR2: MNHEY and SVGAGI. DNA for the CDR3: TGTGCCAGCAGTTACGGGGCTAGCACAGATACGCAGTATTTT. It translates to CASSYGASTDTQYF.

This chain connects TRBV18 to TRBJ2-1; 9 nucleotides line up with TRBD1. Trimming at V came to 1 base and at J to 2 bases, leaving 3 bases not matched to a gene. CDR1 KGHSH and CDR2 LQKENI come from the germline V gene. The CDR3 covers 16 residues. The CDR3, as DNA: TGTGCCAGCTCACCACTGGACAGGGGCCCCTACAATGAGCAGTTCTTC. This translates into CASSPLDRGPYNEQFF.

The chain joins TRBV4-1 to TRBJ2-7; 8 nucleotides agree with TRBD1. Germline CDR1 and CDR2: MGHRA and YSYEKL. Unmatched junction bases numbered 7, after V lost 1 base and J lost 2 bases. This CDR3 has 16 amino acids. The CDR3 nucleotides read TGCGCCAGCAGCCAAGGTGCGGACAGGGCAACCTACGAGCAGTACTTC. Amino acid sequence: CASSQGADRATYEQYF.

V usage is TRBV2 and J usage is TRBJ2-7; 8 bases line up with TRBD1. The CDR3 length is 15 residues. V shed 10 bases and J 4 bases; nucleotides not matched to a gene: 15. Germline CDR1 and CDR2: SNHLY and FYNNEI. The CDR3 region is CAILRGRGLGYEQYF. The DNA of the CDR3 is TGTGCCATCCTTAGAGGCAGGGGGCTAGGGTACGAGCAGTACTTC.

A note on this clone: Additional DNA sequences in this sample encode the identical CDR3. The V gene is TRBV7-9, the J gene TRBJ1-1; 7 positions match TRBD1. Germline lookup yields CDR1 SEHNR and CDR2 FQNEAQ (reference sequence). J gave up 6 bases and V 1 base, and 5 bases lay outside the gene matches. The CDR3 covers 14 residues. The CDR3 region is CASSLGTGAPEAFF. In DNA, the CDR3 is TGTGCCAGCAGCTTAGGCACAGGGGCGCCTGAAGCTTTCTTT.

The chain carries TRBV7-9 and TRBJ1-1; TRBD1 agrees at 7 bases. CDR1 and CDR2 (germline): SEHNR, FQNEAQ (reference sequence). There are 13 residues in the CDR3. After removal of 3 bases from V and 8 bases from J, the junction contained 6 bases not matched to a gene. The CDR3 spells CASSFNRGGEAFF. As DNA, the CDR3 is TGTGCCAGCAGCTTTAACAGGGGTGGGGAAGCTTTCTTT.

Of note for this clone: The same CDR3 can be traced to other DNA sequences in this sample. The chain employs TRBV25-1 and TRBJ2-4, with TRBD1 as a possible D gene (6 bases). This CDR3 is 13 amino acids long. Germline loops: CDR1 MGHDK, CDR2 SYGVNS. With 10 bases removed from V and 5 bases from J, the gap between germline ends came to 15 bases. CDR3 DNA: TGTGCCATCGATGAGAACAGGGAAAACATTCAGTACTTC. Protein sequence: CAIDENRENIQYF.

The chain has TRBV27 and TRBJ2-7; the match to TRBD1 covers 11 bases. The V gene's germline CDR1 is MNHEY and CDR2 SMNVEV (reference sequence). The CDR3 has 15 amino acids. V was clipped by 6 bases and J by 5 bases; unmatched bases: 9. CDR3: CASSHRDRGAHEQYF. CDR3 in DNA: TGTGCCAGCAGCCACCGGGACAGGGGGGCCCACGAGCAGTACTTC.

The CDR3 loop reads CASSPLTSGGALETQYF. The DNA for the CDR3 is TGTGCCAGCAGTCCGCTAACTAGCGGGGGTGCACTCGAGACCCAGTACTTC. The V and J genes are TRBV27 and TRBJ2-5; 11 bases line up with TRBD2. The CDR3 is 17 amino acids. Losses at the gene ends were 5 bases for V and 5 bases for J; bases not matched to a gene: 13. Germline loops: CDR1 MNHEY, CDR2 SMNVEV (reference sequence).

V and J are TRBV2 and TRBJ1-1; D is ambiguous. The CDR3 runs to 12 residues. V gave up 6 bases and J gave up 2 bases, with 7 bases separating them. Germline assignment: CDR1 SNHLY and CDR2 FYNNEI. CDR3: CASRVVNTEAFF. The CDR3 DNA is TGTGCCAGCAGGGTAGTTAACACTGAAGCTTTCTTT.

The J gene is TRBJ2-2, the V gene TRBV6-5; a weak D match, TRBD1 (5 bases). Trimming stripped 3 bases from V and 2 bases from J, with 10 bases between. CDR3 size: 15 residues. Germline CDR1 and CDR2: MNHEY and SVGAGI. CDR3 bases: TGTGCCAGCAGTTATTTACAGGAAAACACCGGGGAGCTGTTTTTT. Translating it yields CASSYLQENTGELFF.

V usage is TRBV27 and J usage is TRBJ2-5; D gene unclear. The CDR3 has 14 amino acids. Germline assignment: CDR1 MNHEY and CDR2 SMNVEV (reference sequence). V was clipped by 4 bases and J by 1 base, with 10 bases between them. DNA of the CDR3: TGTGCCAGCAGTTCAGTGTGGCCCCAAGAGACCCAGTACTTC. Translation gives CASSSVWPQETQYF.

Written as DNA, the CDR3 is TGTGCCAGCAGTGTAGGGCAGGGGGCTTACGAGCAGTACTTC. The encoded protein is CASSVGQGAYEQYF. The rearrangement joins TRBV2 to TRBJ2-7; TRBD1 agrees at 8 bases. The CDR3 spans 14 residues. The germline CDR1 and CDR2 sequences are SNHLY and FYNNEI. J lost 4 bases, V lost 4 bases, and 6 bases had no gene match.

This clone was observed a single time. CDR3 coding DNA: TGTGCCAGCAGCCCCCCAGCGAGCACAGATACGCAGTATTTT. It specifies CASSPPASTDTQYF. The V call is TRBV14, the J call TRBJ2-3; D gene unclear. The CDR3 is 14 residues long. Germline loops: CDR1 SGHDN, CDR2 FVKESK. Between the trimmed V and J ends, which lost 4 bases and 0 bases, there was a span of 8 bases.

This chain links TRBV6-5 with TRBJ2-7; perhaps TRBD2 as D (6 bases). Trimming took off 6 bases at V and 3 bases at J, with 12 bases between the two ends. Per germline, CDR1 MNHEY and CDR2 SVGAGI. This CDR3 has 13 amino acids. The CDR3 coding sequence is TGTGCCAGCAGAACCCGGGAGTTCTACGAGCAGTACTTC. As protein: CASRTREFYEQYF.

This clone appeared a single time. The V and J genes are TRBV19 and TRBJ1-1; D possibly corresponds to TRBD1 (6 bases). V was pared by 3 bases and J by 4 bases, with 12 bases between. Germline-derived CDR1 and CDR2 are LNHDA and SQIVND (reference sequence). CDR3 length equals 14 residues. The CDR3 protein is CASSMTGGTTEAFF. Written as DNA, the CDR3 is TGTGCCAGTAGTATGACGGGGGGCACCACTGAAGCTTTCTTT.

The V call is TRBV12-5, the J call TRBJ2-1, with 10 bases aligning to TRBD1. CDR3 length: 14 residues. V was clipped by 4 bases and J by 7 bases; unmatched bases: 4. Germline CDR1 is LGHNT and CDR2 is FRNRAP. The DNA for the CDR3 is TGTGCTAGTGGTTGGGACAGGGGTGGGAATGAGCAGTTCTTC. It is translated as CASGWDRGGNEQFF.

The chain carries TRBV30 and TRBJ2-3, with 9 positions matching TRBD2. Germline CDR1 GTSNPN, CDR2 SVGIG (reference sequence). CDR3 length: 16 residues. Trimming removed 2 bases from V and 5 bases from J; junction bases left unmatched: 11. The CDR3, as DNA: TGTGCCTGGAGTTTTGGCGGGGGGGGCCCGGGAGATACGCAGTATTTT. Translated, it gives CAWSFGGGGPGDTQYF. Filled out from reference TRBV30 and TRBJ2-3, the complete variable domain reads SQTIHQWPATLVQPVGSPLSLECTVEGTSNPNLYWYRQAAGRGLQLLFYSVGIGQISSEVPQNLSASRPQDRQFILSSKKLLLSDSGFYLCAWSFGGGGPGDTQYFGPGTRLTVL.